The 27 T cell receptor beta chains in this list originate from one sample, sequenced in a study of a mutant IDH1 vaccine in newly diagnosed glioma. Noted time point: baseline, week 1 (first vaccination visit). Documented treatment: pre-vaccination baseline after standard-of-care therapy. This table comes from immunoSEQ multiplex PCR, and its TCRdb copy is limited to in-frame clones, with some not included. This table holds over 75,000 clones, about 82% found once. Sequenced here: PBMCs, sampled from a glioma patient treated with radiotherapy, temozolomide or both. The origin of the receptors is a man aged 35 to 55 with glioma.

The chain carries TRBV5-4 and TRBJ2-1; the match to TRBD2 covers 9 bases. Germline CDR1 SGHNT, CDR2 YYREEE (reference sequence). The ends lost 0 bases at V and 4 bases at J; junction bases unmatched: 8. CDR3 length equals 17 residues. The CDR3 loop reads CASSLGVAGDVYNEQFF. CDR3 in DNA: TGTGCCAGCAGCTTGGGCGTAGCGGGAGACGTATACAATGAGCAGTTCTTC.

This clone is a singleton in its sample. The junction and the germline gene differ at one end; a read error may be behind it. J is TRBJ1-1 and V is TRBV2; 7 bases match TRBD1. The CDR3 runs to 14 residues. Looked up from germline, CDR1 is SNHLY and CDR2 is FYNNEI. CDR3 nucleotide sequence: TGTGCCAGCAGCGAAGACAGGGCTTATACTGAAGCTTTCTTT. Amino acids: CASSEDRAYTEAFF.

The chain combines TRBV5-5 with TRBJ2-7; D is uncertain. CDR3 length: 12 residues. Germline-derived CDR1 and CDR2 are SGHKS and YYEKEE (reference sequence). V was trimmed by 4 bases and J by 3 bases, leaving 8 bases between them. The CDR3 sequence: CASSTHLYEQYF. The CDR3, as DNA: TGTGCCAGCAGCACTCACCTCTACGAGCAGTACTTC.

The chain joins TRBV19 to TRBJ2-7, with no clear D. Trimming shortened V by 1 base and J by 2 bases, and 12 bases separated the two germline ends. This CDR3 region has 15 residues. CDR1 is LNHDA and CDR2 is SQIVND in the germline V gene (reference sequence). CDR3 residues: CASSIGNVPTYEQYF. As DNA, the CDR3 is TGTGCCAGTAGTATAGGCAACGTGCCTACCTACGAGCAGTACTTC.

V gene TRBV4-2 combines with J gene TRBJ1-2; perhaps TRBD1 as D (5 bases). Germline CDR1 is LGHNA and CDR2 is YNFKEQ. The CDR3 sequence is 14 residues long. V shed 1 base and J shed 8 bases, with 14 bases lying between them. CDR3 residues: CASSQVGQTGGYTF. The CDR3 DNA sequence: TGTGCCAGCAGCCAAGTAGGACAAACAGGAGGCTACACCTTC.

V gene TRBV27 combines with J gene TRBJ2-7; 8 bases are shared with TRBD2. The CDR3 covers 15 residues. The V and J ends lost 4 bases and 4 bases, in that order; junction bases with no gene match: 9. Germline V lookup: CDR1 MNHEY, CDR2 SMNVEV (reference sequence). CDR3 DNA sequence: TGTGCCAGCAGTTCAGAATTTGCGGGGGGTTACGAGCAGTACTTC. As protein: CASSSEFAGGYEQYF.

V gene TRBV19 combines with J gene TRBJ2-6, with 9 bases lining up with TRBD1. Germline V gene data show CDR1 as LNHDA and CDR2 as SQIVND (reference sequence). This CDR3 is built from 18 residues. The V segment lost 5 bases and the J segment 4 bases; nucleotides outside the gene matches: 12. The CDR3 bases are TGTGCCAGTAGTGGACGGAGGACAGGGGTGCAAGGGGCCAACGTCCTGACTTTC. Protein: CASSGRRTGVQGANVLTF.

This clone has only one observation. The rearrangement links TRBV7-8 to TRBJ2-7, with 13 bases lining up with TRBD2. The CDR3 runs 14 residues. Losses at the gene ends were 5 bases for V and 4 bases for J; bases not matched to a gene: 2. Germline CDR1 and CDR2: SGHVS and FQNEAQ. CDR3 DNA sequence: TGTGCCAGCAGCCCGGGACTAGCGGGATACGAGCAGTACTTC. This gives the protein CASSPGLAGYEQYF.

This clone was observed once. CDR3 residues: CACRRVRTYEQYF. The CDR3 bases are TGTGCCTGCAGACGGGTCAGGACCTACGAGCAGTACTTC. The chain combines TRBV30 with TRBJ2-7, with D hard to call. There are 13 residues in the CDR3. The V end lost 6 bases, the J end lost 2 bases, and 14 bases lay between the germline ends. Germline-derived CDR1 and CDR2 are GTSNPN and SVGIG (reference sequence).

This clone was counted between two and nine times. The J gene is TRBJ1-4, the V gene TRBV29-1, with no clear D. The germline V and J ends were trimmed by 4 bases and 5 bases, with 8 bases remaining between them. CDR1 is SQVTM and CDR2 is ANQGSEA in the germline V gene. This CDR3 has 12 residues. CDR3 loop: CSVVENNEKLFF. CDR3 coding DNA: TGCAGCGTTGTGGAGAACAATGAAAAACTGTTTTTT.

This clone was picked up a small number of times. The genes are TRBV7-2 and TRBJ1-5; possibly TRBD1 for D (6 bases). V lost 3 bases, J lost 2 bases, and 8 bases lay in between. Germline lookup yields CDR1 SGHTA and CDR2 FQGNSA. The CDR3 runs to 14 residues. Written as DNA, the CDR3 is TGTGCCAGCAGCTTCGGACAGCGCAATCAGCCCCAGCATTTT. Its protein product is CASSFGQRNQPQHF.

This clone was picked up a small number of times. This chain connects TRBV4-2 to TRBJ1-6, with a possible D match to TRBD1 (6 bases). The CDR3 totals 17 residues. V was clipped by 0 bases and J by 5 bases, with 14 bases between them. Germline CDR1 is LGHNA and CDR2 is YNFKEQ. CDR3 region: CASSQDWSRGHNSPLHF. The CDR3 coding sequence is TGTGCCAGCAGCCAAGATTGGAGCAGGGGCCATAATTCACCCCTCCACTTT.

The chain recombines TRBV2 with TRBJ1-3; D is undetermined. The CDR3 contains 15 residues. The germline V and J ends were trimmed by 3 bases and 3 bases, with 12 bases remaining between them. CDR1 and CDR2 (germline): SNHLY, FYNNEI. CDR3 residues: CASSDGSSLGNTIYF. The CDR3 DNA is TGTGCCAGCAGTGACGGGAGCAGTCTTGGAAACACCATATATTTT.

The gene calls are TRBV6-5 and TRBJ2-3; possibly TRBD1 for D (6 bases). The CDR3 contains 14 residues. Looked up from germline, CDR1 is MNHEY and CDR2 is SVGAGI. The V and J ends lost 6 bases and 1 base respectively, with 11 bases between them. CDR3 nucleotides: TGTGCCAGCAGGAAACAGGGCCGCACAGATACGCAGTATTTT. Translation gives CASRKQGRTDTQYF.

V is TRBV4-3 and J is TRBJ2-3; no clear D. The ends were cut back, 0 bases at V and 6 bases at J, with 7 bases in the middle. This CDR3 contains 13 residues. Germline CDR1 and CDR2: LGHNA and YSLEER. CDR3 DNA: TGCGCCAGCAGCCAAGACCCCGGCGATACGCAGTATTTT. As protein: CASSQDPGDTQYF.

This chain connects TRBV28 to TRBJ1-5, with a weak D call TRBD1 (5 bases). Trimming removed 5 bases at V and 0 bases at J, with 29 bases between. The length of the CDR3 is 21 residues. The germline V gene encodes CDR1 MDHEN and CDR2 SYDVKM. In DNA, the CDR3 is TGTGCCAGCAGTGACGTGAAATTTCGGGGCCCGGGTTTTCATAGCAATCAGCCCCAGCATTTT. Protein product: CASSDVKFRGPGFHSNQPQHF.

The rearrangement joins TRBV28 to TRBJ2-7; TRBD2 agrees at 9 bases. The CDR3 length is 14 residues. The V and J ends lost 10 bases and 2 bases, in that order; junction bases with no gene match: 9. CDR1 and CDR2 (germline): MDHEN, SYDVKM. DNA of the CDR3: TGTGCCACCTGGGCGGGAGGGTCTCCCTACGAGCAGTACTTC. This gives the protein CATWAGGSPYEQYF.

The chain recombines TRBV11-3 with TRBJ1-6; maybe TRBD1 (6 bases). Trimming left V 6 bases short and J 7 bases short, with 10 bases between. CDR3 length: 13 residues. Germline V gene sequence: CDR1 SGHNT, CDR2 YENEEA. Here the CDR3 reads CASSTGQNSPLHF. CDR3 DNA: TGTGCCAGCAGTACAGGGCAAAATTCACCCCTCCACTTT. The full variable domain, rest sourced from reference TRBV11-3 and TRBJ1-6, is EAGVVQSPRYKIIEKKQPVAFWCNPISGHNTLYWYLQNLGQGPELLIRYENEEAVDDSQLPKDRFSAERLKGVDSTLKIQPAELGDSAVYLCASSTGQNSPLHFGNGTRLTVT.

The chain recombines TRBV7-2 with TRBJ1-2; D remains unclear. Per germline, CDR1 SGHTA and CDR2 FQGNSA. The CDR3 spans 15 residues. V lost 5 bases and J lost 7, with 20 bases in between. CDR3 DNA: TGTGCCAGCAGCATCCCGGACCCGGGCGAGAGTGGCTACACCTTC. Translation gives CASSIPDPGESGYTF. Complete variable domain (other parts from reference TRBV7-2 and TRBJ1-2): GAGVSQSPSNKVTEKGKDVELRCDPISGHTALYWYRQSLGQGLEFLIYFQGNSAPDKSGLPSDRFSAERTGGSVSTLTIQRTQQEDSAVYLCASSIPDPGESGYTFGSGTRLTVV.

This clone was observed a few times. The chain joins TRBV6-4 to TRBJ2-3; 7 positions match TRBD1. Germline loops: CDR1 MRHNA, CDR2 SNTAGT. The CDR3 has 15 residues. The trim removed 3 bases at V and 4 bases at J, leaving 7 bases unmatched. CDR3 nucleotide sequence: TGTGCCAGCAGTGAAGAGACAGGGAACCCAGATACGCAGTATTTT. Its protein is CASSEETGNPDTQYF.

This rearrangement joins TRBV5-4 to TRBJ2-7; the D gene is possibly TRBD2 (5 bases). The ends were cut back, 0 bases at V and 0 bases at J, with 10 bases in the middle. CDR3 length: 15 residues. Germline CDR1 and CDR2: SGHNT and YYREEE (reference sequence). The CDR3: CASSLAASSSYEQYF. The CDR3 DNA is TGTGCCAGCAGCTTGGCGGCTAGCAGCTCCTACGAGCAGTACTTC.

The rearrangement uses TRBV2 and TRBJ1-2; D possibly corresponds to TRBD1 (6 bases). The CDR3 has 14 residues. V lost 6 bases and J lost 1, with 12 bases in between. The germline gives CDR1 SNHLY, CDR2 FYNNEI. CDR3 region: CASREQGINYGYTF. The CDR3 DNA reads TGTGCCAGCAGGGAACAGGGAATTAACTATGGCTACACCTTC.

The V gene is TRBV14, the J gene TRBJ2-4, with D hard to call. This CDR3 has 15 amino acids. CDR1 and CDR2 from the germline V gene are SGHDN and FVKESK. V was trimmed by 2 bases and J by 8 bases, leaving 16 bases between them. CDR3 DNA: TGTGCCAGCAGCCAATTTTGGGCCCAAAAGGACATTCAGTACTTC. It is translated as CASSQFWAQKDIQYF. The full variable domain, in which reference TRBV14 and TRBJ2-4 provide the parts outside the CDR3, is EAGVTQFPSHSVIEKGQTVTLRCDPISGHDNLYWYRRVMGKEIKFLLHFVKESKQDESGMPNNRFLAERTGGTYSTLKVQPAELEDSGVYFCASSQFWAQKDIQYFGAGTRLSVL.

The chain employs TRBV7-2 and TRBJ1-5, with 9 bases that match TRBD1. The CDR3 loop spans 14 amino acids. Trimming took 5 bases from V and 4 from J; bases not matched to a gene: 3. The germline CDR1 and CDR2 sequences are SGHTA and FQGNSA. In nucleotides, the CDR3 is TGTGCCAGCAGCCGGGACAGGGTAAATCAGCCCCAGCATTTT. Protein: CASSRDRVNQPQHF.

The rearrangement joins TRBV7-2 to TRBJ1-2; 9 nucleotides agree with TRBD1. CDR1 is SGHTA and CDR2 is FQGNSA in the germline V gene. The J segment lost 1 base and the V segment lost 5 bases, leaving 2 bases of the junction unmatched. The CDR3 spans 14 residues. In DNA, the CDR3 is TGTGCCAGCAGCCGGGACAGGGTTAACTATGGCTACACCTTC. Amino acids: CASSRDRVNYGYTF.

This clone was observed a few times. The V gene is TRBV11-3, the J gene TRBJ2-5; D is perhaps TRBD1 (5 bases). Germline-derived CDR1 and CDR2 are SGHNT and YENEEA. V gave up 4 bases and J gave up 5 bases, with 14 bases separating them. The CDR3 runs 14 residues. In DNA form, the CDR3 reads TGTGCCAGCAGCTCATCAAGGGGCCGGGAGACCCAGTACTTC. Its translation: CASSSSRGRETQYF.

This clone appeared a few times. V usage is TRBV5-5 and J usage is TRBJ1-1; a possible D gene is TRBD1 (5 bases). V was clipped by 4 bases and J by 1 base, with 11 bases between them. Germline V gene sequence: CDR1 SGHKS, CDR2 YYEKEE (reference sequence). The CDR3 has 14 residues. The CDR3: CASSPGFANTEAFF. The CDR3 DNA reads as TGTGCCAGCAGCCCAGGGTTCGCGAACACTGAAGCTTTCTTT.